Below are 25 T cell receptor beta chains sequenced from a single sample in a study of blood T cell repertoires in COVID-19. Assay used: immunoSEQ multiplex PCR; TCRdb lists only in-frame clones, some missing. The table includes 170,000 or so clones, approximately 90% detected once. What was sequenced was PBMCs or T cells enriched from blood (not recorded which). These receptor sequences come from a woman in her 50s who had recovered from COVID-19.

The chain carries TRBV7-2 and TRBJ2-7, with D perhaps matching TRBD2 (5 bases). Trimming took 1 base from V and 3 from J, leaving 13 bases between them. This CDR3 is 15 amino acids long. Germline V gene sequence: CDR1 SGHTA, CDR2 FQGNSA. CDR3 amino acids: CASSLGQGAVYEQYF. The DNA of the CDR3 is TGTGCCAGCAGCTTAGGGCAAGGAGCGGTCTACGAGCAGTACTTC.

In nucleotides, the CDR3 is TGTGCCAGCAGCAAACTGACTAGCGGGGGGACCCAGTACTTC. It specifies CASSKLTSGGTQYF. The V gene is TRBV7-6, the J gene TRBJ2-5; 12 bases fit TRBD2. This CDR3 is 14 amino acids long. Germline CDR1 is SGHVS and CDR2 is FNYEAQ. After removal of 5 bases from V and 7 bases from J, the junction contained 5 bases not matched to a gene.

The chain employs TRBV6-2 or TRBV6-3 and TRBJ1-2; 10 nucleotides line up with TRBD1. This CDR3 contains 15 residues. V trimming: 2 bases; J trimming: 6 bases; junction bases outside the gene matches: 6. Germline lookup yields CDR1 MNHEY and CDR2 SVGEGT. In DNA form, the CDR3 reads TGTGCCAGCAGTTACACCGAGACAGGGGGCAATGGCTACACCTTC. Amino acid sequence: CASSYTETGGNGYTF.

This chain links TRBV4-2 with TRBJ2-1; maybe TRBD2 (5 bases). There are 15 residues in the CDR3. Looked up from germline, CDR1 is LGHNA and CDR2 is YNFKEQ. Trimming removed 0 bases from V and 8 bases from J, with 14 bases in between. CDR3 loop: CASSQEWLRGDEQFF. The CDR3 DNA sequence: TGTGCCAGCAGCCAAGAGTGGCTACGGGGAGATGAGCAGTTCTTC.

This clone was seen more than once but under ten times. The chain combines TRBV29-1 with TRBJ2-1; TRBD2 matches at 9 bases. The germline gives CDR1 SQVTM, CDR2 ANQGSEA. This CDR3 spans 13 amino acids. The CDR3 nucleotides are TGCAGTTCAGCGGGGGGATCCTACAATGAGCAGTTCTTC. As protein: CSSAGGSYNEQFF.

This chain connects TRBV5-5 to TRBJ1-1, with TRBD1 matching over 7 bases. Germline CDR1 SGHKS, CDR2 YYEKEE (reference sequence). After removal of 0 bases from V and 7 bases from J, the junction contained 0 bases not matched to a gene. The CDR3 spans 12 residues. The CDR3 loop is CASSLGDSEAFF. For the CDR3, the DNA is TGTGCCAGCAGCTTGGGGGACAGTGAAGCTTTCTTT.

The chain has TRBV3-1 (or the pseudogene TRBV3-2) and TRBJ1-1; TRBD1 might be the D (6 bases). The germline gives CDR1 LGHDT, CDR2 YNNKEL (reference sequence). The CDR3 spans 17 residues. V lost 6 bases and J 0 bases, leaving 20 bases between the germline ends. CDR3 nucleotides: TGTGCCAGCAGAACTGTCCCGGGACACGATATGAACACTGAAGCTTTCTTT. As protein: CASRTVPGHDMNTEAFF.

The chain employs TRBV12-3 or TRBV12-4 and TRBJ2-3; tentative D call: TRBD2 (5 bases). Trimming left V 0 bases short and J 9 bases short, with 10 bases between. The CDR3 is 13 amino acids. The CDR3 DNA sequence: TGTGCCAGCAGTTTAGCGGCGGGCAGGACGCAGTATTTT. Amino acid sequence: CASSLAAGRTQYF.

The chain joins TRBV11-2 to TRBJ2-4; possibly TRBD2 for D (6 bases). From germline, CDR1 is SGHAT and CDR2 FQNNGV. Between the trimmed V and J ends, which lost 5 bases and 6 bases, there was a span of 8 bases. The CDR3 totals 12 residues. The CDR3 region has the DNA TGTGCCAGCAGCCCCGGGGGAAACATTCAGTACTTC. This encodes CASSPGGNIQYF.

V usage is TRBV13 and J usage is TRBJ2-7; D gene uncertain. The CDR3 consists of 12 residues. CDR1 is PRHDT, CDR2 FYEKMQ, per germline (reference sequence). Trimming left V 5 bases short and J 3 bases short, with 8 bases between. This chain's CDR3 is CASSRGRYEQYF. CDR3 coding DNA: TGTGCCAGCAGCCGTGGGCGCTACGAGCAGTACTTC.

The J gene is TRBJ1-3, the V gene TRBV2; D is unresolved. This CDR3 contains 12 residues. V gave up 10 bases and J gave up 4 bases, with 11 bases separating them. Germline-derived CDR1 and CDR2 are SNHLY and FYNNEI. CDR3 in DNA: TGTGCCACAGGCAGTCGGGGAAACACCATATATTTT. Its protein is CATGSRGNTIYF.

The chain joins TRBV6-5 to TRBJ2-7, with 10 bases fitting TRBD1. This CDR3 comprises 14 residues. V dropped 6 bases and J dropped 7; count of bases not matched to a gene: 9. Germline assignment: CDR1 MNHEY and CDR2 SVGAGI. The CDR3, as DNA: TGTGCCAGCAGATATCGACAGGGGGCGGGGGAGCAGTACTTC. Translation: CASRYRQGAGEQYF.

This rearrangement joins TRBV29-1 to TRBJ2-7, with 11 positions matching TRBD1. Unmatched junction bases numbered 14, after V lost 0 bases and J lost 1 base. CDR3 size: 19 residues. Germline CDR1 SQVTM, CDR2 ANQGSEA. The CDR3 DNA reads as TGCAGCGTTGAAGATACCAGGACAGGGGGCTCAACCAAATCCTACGAGCAGTACTTC. It yields the protein CSVEDTRTGGSTKSYEQYF.

The rearrangement uses TRBV4-2 and TRBJ2-3; 8 bases match TRBD2. The ends lost 0 bases at V and 10 bases at J; junction bases unmatched: 18. The germline V gene encodes CDR1 LGHNA and CDR2 YNFKEQ. The CDR3 length is 18 residues. CDR3 in DNA: TGTGCCAGCAGCCAAGATAAGGGTTCACTAGCGGATAACGGAGCGCAGTATTTT. Its protein product is CASSQDKGSLADNGAQYF.

The chain employs TRBV3-1 (or the pseudogene TRBV3-2) and TRBJ1-4; 7 positions match TRBD1. CDR3 length equals 14 residues. The germline V gene encodes CDR1 LGHDT and CDR2 YNNKEL (reference sequence). V lost 5 bases to trimming and J lost 5 bases; unmatched junction nucleotides: 5. Here the CDR3 DNA reads TGTGCCAGCAGCTATAGGGGGCTCAATGAAAAACTGTTTTTT. Translating it yields CASSYRGLNEKLFF.

V and J are TRBV6-1 and TRBJ2-3; 9 nucleotides match TRBD2. Germline V gives CDR1 MNHNS, CDR2 SASEGT. The CDR3 runs to 14 residues. The ends lost 1 base at V and 5 bases at J; junction bases unmatched: 1. The CDR3 DNA is TGTGCCAGCAGTGAAGTAGCGGGGGTAGATACGCAGTATTTT. As protein: CASSEVAGVDTQYF.

This chain links TRBV21-1 with TRBJ1-6. TRBV21-1 is classified as a pseudogene. The CDR3 covers 18 residues. The CDR3 nucleotides read TGTGCCAGCAGCAAAAAATTCCCGGGGGGGAAAGGAGTTACACCCCTCCACTTT. Amino acid sequence: CASSKKFPGGKGVTPLHF.

The rearrangement uses TRBV18 and TRBJ1-2; the D is unclear. This CDR3 spans 14 amino acids. Per the germline V gene, CDR1 is KGHSH and CDR2 is LQKENI. Trimming cost V 1 base and J 8 bases, with 14 bases left between them. The CDR3 sequence: CASSPQDSQKGYTF. The CDR3 nucleotides are TGTGCCAGCTCACCACAGGACTCACAAAAGGGCTACACCTTC.

The chain joins TRBV7-9 to TRBJ2-3; 8 bases align to TRBD2. The germline V gene has CDR1 SEHNR and CDR2 FQNEAQ (reference sequence). The CDR3 has 16 amino acids. V shed 2 bases, J shed 2 bases, and the junction held 6 bases outside the gene matches. CDR3 sequence: CASSLIVAGTTDTQYF. In DNA, the CDR3 is TGTGCCAGCAGCTTAATCGTAGCGGGGACCACAGATACGCAGTATTTT.

The chain couples TRBV30 to TRBJ2-3; no reliable D call. This CDR3 has 13 amino acids. The germline V and J ends were trimmed by 3 bases and 2 bases, with 9 bases remaining between them. Germline-derived CDR1 and CDR2 are GTSNPN and SVGIG (reference sequence). The CDR3 is CAWRRASTDTQYF. DNA for the CDR3: TGTGCCTGGAGGCGCGCCTCCACAGATACGCAGTATTTT. The variable domain in full, completed from reference TRBV30 and TRBJ2-3, reads SQTIHQWPATLVQPVGSPLSLECTVEGTSNPNLYWYRQAAGRGLQLLFYSVGIGQISSEVPQNLSASRPQDRQFILSSKKLLLSDSGFYLCAWRRASTDTQYFGPGTRLTVL.

The CDR3 protein is CASSLQGGNQPQHF. In DNA form, the CDR3 reads TGTGCCAGCAGCTTACAGGGCGGCAATCAGCCCCAGCATTTT. This rearrangement joins TRBV7-8 to TRBJ1-5; D may be TRBD1 (5 bases). The ends were cut back, 2 bases at V and 2 bases at J, with 7 bases in the middle. This CDR3 contains 14 residues. Germline-derived CDR1 and CDR2 are SGHVS and FQNEAQ.

This chain uses TRBV15 with TRBJ2-3, with TRBD2 matching over 9 bases. The CDR3 extends over 15 amino acids. Losses at the gene ends were 8 bases for V and 1 base for J; bases not matched to a gene: 7. CDR1 and CDR2 (germline): LNHNV, YYDKDF (reference sequence). CDR3 protein: CATLGQRGGTDTQYF. CDR3 nucleotide sequence: TGTGCCACCTTGGGGCAGCGGGGGGGCACAGATACGCAGTATTTT.

The chain uses TRBV18 and TRBJ1-2, with a weak D call TRBD1 (6 bases). Germline CDR1 reads KGHSH; CDR2 reads LQKENI. The CDR3 loop spans 13 amino acids. Trimming took off 3 bases at V and 8 bases at J, with 13 bases between the two ends. The CDR3 here is CASSPQDSLGYTF. The DNA for the CDR3 is TGTGCCAGCTCACCTCAGGACAGTTTAGGCTACACCTTC.

This sequence joins TRBV9 and TRBJ2-2, with 8 bases matching TRBD1. V was pared by 4 bases and J by 5 bases, with 4 bases of the junction left unmatched. There are 14 residues in the CDR3. CDR1 and CDR2 from the germline V gene are SGDLS and YYNGEE. The CDR3 loop is CASSPRTGTGELFF. The CDR3 DNA follows: TGTGCCAGCAGCCCCCGGACAGGGACCGGGGAGCTGTTTTTT. The full variable domain, in which reference TRBV9 and TRBJ2-2 provide the parts outside the CDR3, is DSGVTQTPKHLITATGQRVTLRCSPRSGDLSVYWYQQSLDQGLQFLIQYYNGEERAKGNILERFSAQQFPDLHSELNLSSLELGDSALYFCASSPRTGTGELFFGEGSRLTVL.

This clone has only one observation. V is TRBV24-1 and J is TRBJ2-6; TRBD2 is a possible D gene (5 bases). The CDR3 sequence is 14 residues long. Germline V gene data show CDR1 as KGHDR and CDR2 as SFDVKD. Trimming pared 6 bases from V and 4 bases from J, leaving 9 bases between. The CDR3 DNA is TGTGCCACCAGTCCAAGGGAGGGGGCCAACGTCCTGACTTTC. Translated: CATSPREGANVLTF.